These 17 T cell receptor beta chains originate from one sample sequenced in a study of T cell repertoires in cytomegalovirus infection. For these receptors, no antigen is known. TCRdb analysed the reads with MiXCR anew, one entry per CDR3 protein. The data show about 480,000 distinct CDR3 sequences, about 33% seen once. The sample was cultured PBMCs, taken from culture after CMV antigen stimulation. All receptors come from a human donor in good health (CMV status not recorded). Some clones in this sample may be carry-over from other donors' samples.

This clonotype was recorded a few times. The chain couples TRBV6-6 to TRBJ2-7; 9 bases line up with TRBD2. CDR1 MNHNY and CDR2 SVGAGI come from the germline V gene (reference sequence). The CDR3 has 17 residues. Losses at the gene ends were 0 bases for V and 2 bases for J; bases not matched to a gene: 8. In nucleotides, the CDR3 is TGTGCCAGCAGTTACTCGAAACTAGCGGGCGAAACCTACGAGCAGTACGTC. It codes for CASSYSKLAGETYEQYV.

The genes are TRBV2 and TRBJ2-5, with unresolved D. The V end was cut by 1 base, the J end by 4 bases, with 7 bases between. The V gene's germline CDR1 is SNHLY and CDR2 FYNNEI. The CDR3 is made up of 13 amino acids. CDR3 DNA sequence: TGTGCCAGCAGTGAAGTTTTAAGAGAGACCCAGTACTTC. Translation: CASSEVLRETQYF.

This clonotype was picked up a small number of times. The chain joins TRBV7-2 to TRBJ2-7; 9 nucleotides agree with TRBD2. The CDR3 covers 15 residues. V dropped 5 bases and J dropped 5; count of bases not matched to a gene: 10. Per the germline V gene, CDR1 is SGHTA and CDR2 is FQGNSA. CDR3 sequence: CASSQSGRIWDEQYF. CDR3 DNA: TGTGCCAGCAGCCAAAGCGGGAGGATTTGGGACGAGCAGTACTTC.

This clonotype came up many times. The V gene is TRBV7-8, the J gene TRBJ1-4; no firm D call. Germline assignment: CDR1 SGHVS and CDR2 FQNEAQ. V lost 5 bases and J 0 bases, leaving 10 bases between the germline ends. The CDR3 length is 15 residues. Written as DNA, the CDR3 is TGTGCCAGCAGCCTCACACCGGCAACTAATGAAAAACTGTTTTTT. It encodes CASSLTPATNEKLFF.

This clonotype was seen only a few times. The chain combines TRBV6-2 or TRBV6-3 with TRBJ2-1, with 11 bases matching TRBD2. CDR3 length: 16 amino acids. Trimming cost V 5 bases and J 5 bases; bases outside gene matches: 8. CDR1 and CDR2 (germline): MNHEY, SVGEGT. The CDR3 protein is CASSKTGTSGNNEQFF. CDR3 bases: TGTGCCAGCAGTAAAACCGGGACTAGCGGCAACAATGAGCAGTTCTTC.

The chain joins TRBV25-1 to TRBJ2-7, with a tentative D call TRBD2 (5 bases). Germline V gene data show CDR1 as MGHDK and CDR2 as SYGVNS. This CDR3 is built from 17 residues. Trimming pared 3 bases from V and 3 bases from J, leaving 21 bases between. In DNA, the CDR3 is TGTGCCAGCAGTGATCGTGTCTCGGGATCCAGACTCTACGAGCAGTACTTC. Residues: CASSDRVSGSRLYEQYF.

This clonotype was detected only a few times. V usage is TRBV4-2 and J usage is TRBJ2-3; D gene ambiguous. The germline gives CDR1 LGHNA, CDR2 YNFKEQ. This CDR3 has 17 amino acids. V lost 0 bases, J lost 2 bases, and 15 bases lay in between. Written as DNA, the CDR3 is TGTGCCAGCAGCCAAGATCGTGGAATGGCAGACACAGATACGCAGTATTTT. This sequence encodes CASSQDRGMADTDTQYF.

The V and J genes are TRBV6-2 or TRBV6-3 and TRBJ2-7, with a weak D call TRBD1 (5 bases). V was cut by 5 bases and J by 0 bases, with 8 bases left in between. The CDR3 consists of 13 residues. CDR1 MNHEY and CDR2 SVGEGT come from the germline V gene. The CDR3 sequence is CASSGQNSYEQYV. CDR3 bases: TGTGCCAGCAGTGGACAAAACTCCTACGAGCAGTACGTC.

This clonotype has only a few counts. This chain links TRBV6-1 with TRBJ1-4, with 9 bases matching TRBD1. Germline V gene sequence: CDR1 MNHNS, CDR2 SASEGT. The CDR3 consists of 17 residues. V was pared by 5 bases and J by 0 bases, with 7 bases of the junction left unmatched. This CDR3 is CASSTGQGVATNEKLFF. The DNA of the CDR3 is TGTGCCAGCAGTACGGGACAGGGAGTGGCAACTAATGAAAAACTGTTTTTT.

This clonotype was seen many times. The chain uses TRBV7-2 and TRBJ2-7, with 11 bases that match TRBD2. CDR1 and CDR2 (germline): SGHTA, FQGNSA. This CDR3 spans 15 amino acids. V was pared by 3 bases and J by 6 bases, with 7 bases of the junction left unmatched. The CDR3 bases are TGTGCCAGCAGCTTTTTAGCGGGAGGGCACTCCGAGCAGTACTTC. It codes for CASSFLAGGHSEQYF.

The J gene is TRBJ1-1, the V gene TRBV6-2 or TRBV6-3; D perhaps matches TRBD1 (6 bases). The germline V and J ends were trimmed by 7 bases and 2 bases, with 17 bases remaining between them. Germline CDR1 MNHEY, CDR2 SVGEGT. This CDR3 contains 15 residues. The CDR3 nucleotides read TGTGCCAGCACCAACATTGGGGGGGCTAACACTGAAGCTTTCTTT. It yields the protein CASTNIGGANTEAFF.

This chain connects TRBV24-1 to TRBJ2-1; a weak D match, TRBD1 (6 bases). Germline CDR1 is KGHDR and CDR2 is SFDVKD. Trimming cost V 5 bases and J 0 bases, with 10 bases left between them. This CDR3 comprises 15 residues. The CDR3 sequence is CATSAPGDSYNEQFF. CDR3 nucleotide sequence: TGTGCCACCAGTGCTCCAGGGGACTCCTACAATGAGCAGTTCTTC.

The chain links TRBV5-1 to TRBJ1-2; no clear D. V was clipped by 4 bases and J by 1 base, with 11 bases between them. CDR3 length: 14 residues. Germline V gives CDR1 SGHRS, CDR2 YFSETQ. The CDR3 bases are TGCGCCAGCAGCCTGAGTTTGGGTAACTATGGCTACACCTTC. Amino acid sequence: CASSLSLGNYGYTF.

This chain links TRBV7-2 with TRBJ2-7; D ambiguous. Germline loops: CDR1 SGHTA, CDR2 FQGNSA. CDR3 size: 15 residues. Trimming pared 1 base from V and 5 bases from J, leaving 15 bases between. In DNA, the CDR3 is TGTGCCAGCAGCTTAGGGCGGCAGTCCGGAGACGAGCAGTACTTC. Encoded protein: CASSLGRQSGDEQYF.

The chain combines TRBV6-6 with TRBJ2-5; D is perhaps TRBD2 (5 bases). CDR3 size: 15 residues. Germline CDR1 MNHNY, CDR2 SVGAGI (reference sequence). Trimming shortened V by 3 bases and J by 4 bases, and 15 bases separated the two germline ends. The chain's CDR3 is CASSYGSLSVETQYF. In nucleotides, the CDR3 is TGTGCCAGCAGTTATGGCAGTCTTAGCGTAGAGACCCAGTACTTC.

V gene TRBV5-4 combines with J gene TRBJ2-3; TRBD2 matches 11 bases. V was pared by 4 bases and J by 5 bases, with 12 bases of the junction left unmatched. The V gene's germline CDR1 is SGHNT and CDR2 YYREEE (reference sequence). The CDR3 is made up of 17 amino acids. This chain's CDR3 is CASSLTPGLAGGDTQYF. For the CDR3, the DNA is TGTGCCAGCAGCCTTACACCTGGACTAGCGGGTGGAGATACGCAGTATTTT.

In its sample, this clonotype was seen a few times. The chain combines TRBV7-6 with TRBJ2-1; 7 bases are shared with TRBD2. This CDR3 is 15 amino acids long. The germline V gene has CDR1 SGHVS and CDR2 FNYEAQ. The J segment lost 7 bases and the V segment lost 5 bases, leaving 11 bases of the junction unmatched. The CDR3 protein is CASSPLGGRANEQFF. CDR3 sequence (DNA): TGTGCCAGCAGCCCCCTGGGAGGGAGGGCGAATGAGCAGTTCTTC.